The clone carrying this TCR beta chain occurred once. Antigen unknown. Germline loops: CDR1 LNHDA, CDR2 SQIVND (reference sequence). This CDR3 has 15 residues. Trimming removed 4 bases at V and 4 bases at J, with 14 bases between. The repertoire was sequenced with immunoSEQ multiplex PCR; TCRdb's copy has only in-frame clones and lacks some. The table shows some 38,000 clones, with roughly nine tenths occurring only once. The sample originates from a study of OX40 agonist ivuxolimab in advanced cancers. Study-level information: Patients were dosed intravenously with ivuxolimab at 0.01 to 10 mg/kg every 2 weeks. Dose-escalation subjects each had hepatocellular carcinoma, melanoma, renal cell or head and neck cancer. Study results and limitations: It was also the case that some nonresponders had low normalized T-cell clonal expansion. With doses of 0.1 to 3.0 mg/kg, CD4+ and CD8+ blood T cells had undergone clonal expansion by week 6.

J is TRBJ2-1 and V is TRBV19, with D perhaps matching TRBD2 (5 bases). The material sequenced was CD4+ or CD8+ T cells sorted from blood, taken in a trial of the OX40 agonist ivuxolimab. The receptor was isolated from an adult with an advanced solid tumor such as melanoma, head and neck, liver or kidney cancer. The CDR3 sequence: CASSSGPSEYNEQFF. As DNA, the CDR3 is TGTGCCAGTAGTAGCGGGCCGTCCGAATACAATGAGCAGTTCTTC.